This TCR delta chain came from a study of γδ T cells in repeated Plasmodium falciparum infection (dated by TCRdb to about 2021). In the study overall: Malian children exposed to intense seasonal malaria transmission were enrolled in the natural-infection arm and compared with Australian children matched for age and gender. Four controlled human malaria infections were administered to five malaria-naive U.S. adults over 644 days by bites from P. falciparum NF54-infected Anopheles stephensi mosquitoes. Controlled-infection subjects were sampled at baseline, immediately before selected infections, and 21 days after each infection. Malian gammadelta TCR repertoires were analysed cross-sectionally during no-transmission periods and were analysed longitudinally across acute febrile malaria episodes. The study looked at how repeated Plasmodium falciparum infection shapes the human gammadelta T cell repertoire, using both natural infection in Mali and controlled human malaria infection.

Concerning this clone: Its antigen remains undetermined. The protein that TCRdb holds for this DNA derives from a much larger clone and differs from the translated DNA at residue 12, which likely indicates a read error; the protein shown here is translated from the DNA.

CDR3 length: 19 amino acids, cysteine to phenylalanine. Of the read, only the CDR3 DNA is kept; its 57 bases are in frame from base 1. V loses 6 bases of germline sequence and J loses 2 bases, and the interval between the two ends is 28 bases. The germline V gene yields TSWWSYY for CDR1 and QGS for CDR2. For bulk TCR repertoire analysis, Vgamma9/Vdelta2+ and Vdelta2-negative gammadelta T cell populations were flow-sorted out of peripheral blood mononuclear cells. Overall study outcomes, separate from this receptor: Because the controlled-infection cohort was small, analysis of inter-individual variability in gammadelta T cell responses was limited. A highly stable polyclonal repertoire over time and infection, with many inter-individual overlapping TCRgamma sequences, was shown by Vgamma9/Vdelta2+ TCR repertoires. The Malian cohort was drawn from a small rural village made up mostly of one ethnic group, which limits generalizability. Vdelta2-negative gammadelta TCR repertoires from Malian children appeared more clonally expanded, less diverse and less shared than those of Australian children. Waves of new clonotype selection in Vdelta2-negative, largely Vdelta1+, gammadelta TCR repertoires appeared to be driven by repeated controlled infections.

Library preparation used multiplex PCR. Sequencing instrument: Illumina MiSeq. Every sorted gammadelta T cell sample had both its TCR gamma (TRG) and TCR delta (TRD) chains sequenced. On the study's bioinformatics: The repertoire analyses used clonotype tree plots, the accumulated frequency of the top 20 clonotypes, and diversity index (DI) and D75 metrics. TCRdb reanalyzed the public reads with the CATT caller, and identical DNA sequences were merged afterwards. It is TCRdb's table, rather than the study itself, that gives the V and J calls and clone size. The sample table contains 90,000 or so delta-chain clones; only one count was recorded for 0.75% to 1% of them. The ten most abundant clones make up over 8.5% of the sample.

The rearranged segments are TRDV1 and TRDJ1; TRDD3 is a weak D gene call, 6 bases matching. No J segment appears in TCRdb, so it was assigned here by matching the sequence to germline. Specimen: gamma-delta T cells from blood. The receptor was isolated from a pool of human donors (malaria-infected and uninfected, not separated). The nucleotides are TGTGCTCTTGGAGCCGGAGGAATCCCGTGGATACCCCGAACCGATAAACTCATCTTT. This codes for CALGAGGIPWIPRTDKLIF.